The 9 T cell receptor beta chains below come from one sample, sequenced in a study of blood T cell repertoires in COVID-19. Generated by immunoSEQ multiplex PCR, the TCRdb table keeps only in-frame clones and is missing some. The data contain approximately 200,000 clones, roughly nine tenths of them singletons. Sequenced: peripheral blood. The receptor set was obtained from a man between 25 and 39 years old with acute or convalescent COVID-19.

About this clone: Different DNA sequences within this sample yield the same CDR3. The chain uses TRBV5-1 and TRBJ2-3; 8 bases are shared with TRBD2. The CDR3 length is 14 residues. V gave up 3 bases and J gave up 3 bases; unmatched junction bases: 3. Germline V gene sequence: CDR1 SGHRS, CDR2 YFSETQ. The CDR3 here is CASSSAGGTDTQYF. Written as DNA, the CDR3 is TGCGCCAGCAGCTCCGCGGGGGGTACAGATACGCAGTATTTT.

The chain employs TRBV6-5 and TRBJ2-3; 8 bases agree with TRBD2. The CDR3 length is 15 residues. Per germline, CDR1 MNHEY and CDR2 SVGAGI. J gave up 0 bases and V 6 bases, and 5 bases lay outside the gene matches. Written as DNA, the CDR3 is TGTGCCAGCAGAAAAAGCGGGAGTAGCACAGATACGCAGTATTTT. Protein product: CASRKSGSSTDTQYF.

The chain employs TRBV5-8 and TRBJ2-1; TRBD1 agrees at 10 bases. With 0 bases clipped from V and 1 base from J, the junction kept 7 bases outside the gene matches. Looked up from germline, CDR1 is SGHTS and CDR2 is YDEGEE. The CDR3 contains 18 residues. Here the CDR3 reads CASSLGQGASRSYNEQFF. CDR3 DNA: TGTGCCAGCAGCTTGGGACAGGGGGCATCGAGGTCCTACAATGAGCAGTTCTTC.

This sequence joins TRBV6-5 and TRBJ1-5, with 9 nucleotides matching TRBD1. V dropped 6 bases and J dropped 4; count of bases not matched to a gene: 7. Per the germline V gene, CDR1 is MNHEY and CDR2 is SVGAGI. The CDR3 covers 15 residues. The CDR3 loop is CASRDRDRVNQPQHF. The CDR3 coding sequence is TGTGCCAGCAGGGACCGGGACAGGGTTAATCAGCCCCAGCATTTT.

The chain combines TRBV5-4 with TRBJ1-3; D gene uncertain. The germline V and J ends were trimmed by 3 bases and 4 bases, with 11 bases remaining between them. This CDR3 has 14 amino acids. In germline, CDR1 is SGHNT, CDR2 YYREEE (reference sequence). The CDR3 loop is CASSSGSRGNTIYF. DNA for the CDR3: TGTGCCAGCAGCTCTGGTTCCAGGGGAAACACCATATATTTT.

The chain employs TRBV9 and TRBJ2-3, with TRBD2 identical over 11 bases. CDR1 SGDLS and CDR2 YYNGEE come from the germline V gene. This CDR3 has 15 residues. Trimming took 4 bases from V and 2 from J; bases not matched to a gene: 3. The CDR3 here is CASSQTSGDTDTQYF. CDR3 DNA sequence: TGTGCCAGCAGCCAGACTAGCGGGGACACAGATACGCAGTATTTT.

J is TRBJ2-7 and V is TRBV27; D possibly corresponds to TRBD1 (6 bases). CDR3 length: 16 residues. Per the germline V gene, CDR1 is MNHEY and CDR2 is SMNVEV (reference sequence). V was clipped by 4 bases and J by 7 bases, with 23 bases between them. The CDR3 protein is CASSSSRGRGRQEQYF. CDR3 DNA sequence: TGTGCCAGCAGTTCTTCCCGGGGCAGGGGACGTCAGGAGCAGTACTTC.

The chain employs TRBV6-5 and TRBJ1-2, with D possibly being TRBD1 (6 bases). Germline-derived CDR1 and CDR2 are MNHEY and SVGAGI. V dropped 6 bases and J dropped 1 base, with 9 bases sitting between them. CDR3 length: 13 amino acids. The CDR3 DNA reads TGTGCCAGCAGCGGACAGAATAACTATGGCTACACCTTC. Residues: CASSGQNNYGYTF.

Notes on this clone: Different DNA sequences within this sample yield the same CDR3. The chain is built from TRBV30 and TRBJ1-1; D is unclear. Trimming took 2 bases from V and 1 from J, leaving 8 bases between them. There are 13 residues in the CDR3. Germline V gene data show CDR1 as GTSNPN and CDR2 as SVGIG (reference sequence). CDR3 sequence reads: CAWSRSGNTEAFF. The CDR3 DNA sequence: TGTGCCTGGAGTAGGTCAGGGAACACTGAAGCTTTCTTT.